These 21 T cell receptor beta chains were all obtained from the same sample, sequenced in a study of OX40 agonist ivuxolimab in advanced cancers. The library was built by means of the immunoSEQ multiplex PCR assay. TCRdb obtained this table from immuneACCESS and retained in-frame rearrangements with V and J assigned. These tables miss some clones; where compared with another copy, unresolved V genes account for less than half of the shortfall, and the remainder is unexplained. This sample lists 25,000 to 35,000 clones; around 83% were detected once. Roughly 23% of the sample belongs to the ten largest clones. Sequenced here: CD4+ or CD8+ T cells sorted from blood, sampled in a trial of the OX40 agonist ivuxolimab. These TCRs come from an adult with an advanced solid tumor such as melanoma, head and neck, liver or kidney cancer.

V gene TRBV2 combines with J gene TRBJ2-1; D is uncertain. Trimming took off 9 bases at V and 0 bases at J, with 12 bases between the two ends. Germline CDR1 and CDR2: SNHLY and FYNNEI. The CDR3 loop spans 14 amino acids. This CDR3 reads CASRALSSYNEQFF. The CDR3 nucleotides are TGTGCCAGTCGTGCCTTGAGCTCCTACAATGAGCAGTTCTTC.

By frequency in the sample, this clone is hyperexpanded. V is TRBV6-5 and J is TRBJ1-6; D is uncertain. Trimming took off 0 bases at V and 8 bases at J, with 5 bases between the two ends. Germline lookup yields CDR1 MNHEY and CDR2 SVGAGI. The CDR3 loop spans 13 amino acids. The CDR3: CASSYSPDSPLHF. The CDR3 DNA reads TGTGCCAGCAGTTACTCTCCTGATTCACCCCTCCACTTT.

This clone was observed a few times. V is TRBV5-4 and J is TRBJ2-1; D is unclear. The CDR3 has 14 residues. The V end lost 3 bases, the J end lost 0 bases, and 7 bases lay between the germline ends. Germline V lookup: CDR1 SGHNT, CDR2 YYREEE (reference sequence). The CDR3 DNA follows: TGTGCCAGCAGCTCGATAAGCTCCTACAATGAGCAGTTCTTC. Protein: CASSSISSYNEQFF. The entire variable domain, with the rest obtained from reference TRBV5-4 and TRBJ2-1, is as follows: ETGVTQSPTHLIKTRGQQVTLRCSSQSGHNTVSWYQQALGQGPQFIFQYYREEENGRGNFPPRFSGLQFPNYSSELNVNALELDDSALYLCASSSISSYNEQFFGPGTRLTVL.

The chain has TRBV10-3 and TRBJ2-3; TRBD1 matches at 7 bases. V shed 6 bases, J shed 2 bases, and the junction held 11 bases outside the gene matches. The germline gives CDR1 ENHRY, CDR2 SYGVKD. The CDR3 spans 16 residues. This chain's CDR3 is CAISRQGARDTDTQYF. For the CDR3, the DNA is TGTGCCATCAGCCGACAGGGCGCCAGGGACACAGATACGCAGTATTTT.

The V gene is TRBV2, the J gene TRBJ1-6, with 9 bases fitting TRBD1. The germline gives CDR1 SNHLY, CDR2 FYNNEI. The junction had 16 bases not matched to a gene; V was cut back by 7 bases and J by 9 bases. The length of the CDR3 is 17 residues. CDR3 bases: TGTGCCAGCACTCAATCTGTCCCGGGACAGGGAATTTCACCCCTCCACTTT. Amino acids: CASTQSVPGQGISPLHF.

The genes are TRBV6-5 and TRBJ2-7, with D possibly TRBD1 on 6 matching bases. The CDR3 spans 15 residues. The V end lost 8 bases, the J end lost 7 bases, and 24 bases lay between the germline ends. Per germline, CDR1 MNHEY and CDR2 SVGAGI. The CDR3 bases are TGTGCCAGCGGCAACCTAGGGGGATGGGCGAGTGAGCAGTACTTC. Encoded protein: CASGNLGGWASEQYF.

V is TRBV6-1 and J is TRBJ1-2; 7 bases align to TRBD1. Per the germline V gene, CDR1 is MNHNS and CDR2 is SASEGT. The CDR3 has 14 amino acids. V lost 7 bases and J lost 4; bases outside the gene matches: 9. The CDR3, as DNA: TGTGCCAGCAACAGCGACAGGGCTGCCTATGGCTACACCTTC. Translation gives CASNSDRAAYGYTF.

V and J are TRBV2 and TRBJ2-2; tentative D call: TRBD1 (5 bases). Per the germline V gene, CDR1 is SNHLY and CDR2 is FYNNEI. V lost 7 bases and J lost 7, with 16 bases in between. This CDR3 contains 14 residues. In DNA form, the CDR3 reads TGTGCCAGCAAGGGGTCCGGCTTGGGCGGGGAGCTGTTTTTT. Protein product: CASKGSGLGGELFF.

The V and J genes are TRBV5-4 and TRBJ1-2; D is possibly TRBD1 (5 bases). Looked up from germline, CDR1 is SGHNT and CDR2 is YYREEE (reference sequence). This CDR3 has 14 residues. Between the trimmed V and J ends, which lost 2 bases and 8 bases, there was a span of 16 bases. DNA of the CDR3: TGTGCCAGCAGCTTATTCGTTGGGGCAGGCGGCTACACCTTC. Translating gives CASSLFVGAGGYTF.

This clone was found a few times. This chain connects TRBV6-1 to TRBJ1-2; 7 bases are shared with TRBD1. The CDR3 covers 14 residues. V shed 7 bases and J 1 base; nucleotides not matched to a gene: 6. From germline, CDR1 is MNHNS and CDR2 SASEGT. The CDR3 region has the DNA TGTGCCAGCACCTCCGGGACAGTTAACTATGGCTACACCTTC. Protein sequence: CASTSGTVNYGYTF.

The rearrangement joins TRBV28 to TRBJ1-1; no firm D call. Trimming stripped 1 base from V and 3 bases from J, with 9 bases between. CDR1 is MDHEN, CDR2 SYDVKM, per germline. The CDR3 runs to 14 residues. The CDR3 region is CASSLLRTDTEAFF. CDR3 coding DNA: TGTGCCAGCAGTTTATTACGGACGGACACTGAAGCTTTCTTT.

This clone was detected a few times. The V gene is TRBV2, the J gene TRBJ2-1; a possible D gene is TRBD1 (5 bases). Germline V lookup: CDR1 SNHLY, CDR2 FYNNEI. This CDR3 has 15 residues. Trimming pared 1 base from V and 10 bases from J, leaving 17 bases between. CDR3 residues: CASSEGLVNRIEQFF. The CDR3 region has the DNA TGTGCCAGCAGTGAAGGTTTGGTCAACAGGATAGAGCAGTTCTTC. Drawing the rest from reference TRBV2 and TRBJ2-1, the complete variable domain is EPEVTQTPSHQVTQMGQEVILRCVPISNHLYFYWYRQILGQKVEFLVSFYNNEISEKSEIFDDQFSVERPDGSNFTLKIRSTKLEDSAMYFCASSEGLVNRIEQFFGPGTRLTVL.

V gene TRBV28 combines with J gene TRBJ1-5; D not resolved. The V gene's germline CDR1 is MDHEN and CDR2 SYDVKM. The CDR3 extends over 18 amino acids. With 5 bases removed from V and 0 bases from J, the gap between germline ends came to 20 bases. The DNA for the CDR3 is TGTGCCAGCAGTCTCGCCTCGACATTCGGGTATAGCAATCAGCCCCAGCATTTT. It translates to CASSLASTFGYSNQPQHF.

The CDR3 loop is CASGFQGADTQYF. The CDR3 nucleotides read TGTGCTAGTGGCTTTCAGGGGGCAGATACGCAGTATTTT. This chain joins TRBV12-5 and TRBJ2-3; 7 nucleotides line up with TRBD1. The germline V gene encodes CDR1 LGHNT and CDR2 FRNRAP. The length of the CDR3 is 13 residues. V dropped 6 bases and J dropped 4; count of bases not matched to a gene: 4.

J is TRBJ2-7 and V is TRBV6-5, with 11 bases lining up with TRBD1. V was pared by 5 bases and J by 2 bases, with 5 bases of the junction left unmatched. Germline CDR1 reads MNHEY; CDR2 reads SVGAGI. The CDR3 totals 15 residues. The CDR3 protein is CASSRPGQGAYEQYF. The CDR3 coding sequence is TGTGCCAGCAGTCGACCGGGACAGGGGGCCTACGAGCAGTACTTC.

V gene TRBV5-1 combines with J gene TRBJ2-3, with a tentative D call TRBD2 (6 bases). CDR1 SGHRS and CDR2 YFSETQ come from the germline V gene. With 4 bases removed from V and 5 bases from J, the gap between germline ends came to 20 bases. This CDR3 has 16 amino acids. This chain's CDR3 is CASSAMTSGLEDTQYF. DNA for the CDR3: TGCGCCAGCAGCGCCATGACTAGTGGGTTGGAAGATACGCAGTATTTT.

The chain has TRBV19 and TRBJ2-7; 8 bases fit TRBD1. This CDR3 spans 14 amino acids. J was trimmed by 7 bases and V by 6 bases; bases with no gene match: 11. Germline CDR1 and CDR2: LNHDA and SQIVND (reference sequence). The CDR3, as DNA: TGTGCCAGTAGCGAGACAGGGGCTGCTAGAGAGCAGTACTTC. Its translation: CASSETGAAREQYF.

This clone showed up just once. This CDR3 is CSGGTSGGATGELFF. For the CDR3, the DNA is TGCAGCGGGGGGACTAGCGGGGGGGCCACCGGGGAGCTGTTTTTT. This chain links TRBV29-1 with TRBJ2-2, with TRBD2 matching 16 bases. The CDR3 spans 15 residues. V lost 7 bases and J lost 4; bases outside the gene matches: 3. Germline V gene sequence: CDR1 SQVTM, CDR2 ANQGSEA.

The V and J genes are TRBV11-2 and TRBJ2-7; D perhaps matches TRBD2 (6 bases). The germline V gene encodes CDR1 SGHAT and CDR2 FQNNGV. This CDR3 is 14 amino acids long. With 2 bases removed from V and 5 bases from J, the gap between germline ends came to 13 bases. The CDR3 is CASSLSRGYHEQYF. CDR3 coding DNA: TGTGCCAGCAGCTTATCCCGGGGGTACCACGAGCAGTACTTC.

This clone appeared a few times. The chain links TRBV5-6 to TRBJ1-1; TRBD1 agrees at 10 bases. CDR1 SGHDT and CDR2 YYEEEE come from the germline V gene. The CDR3 has 14 amino acids. Trimming at V came to 0 bases and at J to 4 bases, leaving 0 bases not matched to a gene. CDR3 residues: CASSLGDRGTEAFF. The CDR3 region has the DNA TGTGCCAGCAGCTTGGGGGACAGGGGCACTGAAGCTTTCTTT.

V usage is TRBV6-1 and J usage is TRBJ1-6; D gene unclear. V lost 2 bases and J 9 bases, leaving 14 bases between the germline ends. CDR3 length: 15 amino acids. Germline CDR1 MNHNS, CDR2 SASEGT. CDR3 nucleotides: TGTGCCAGCAGTGAACTAAGACGGACTGGTTCACCCCTCCACTTT. Residues: CASSELRRTGSPLHF.